Presented here are 14 T cell receptor beta chains from one specimen sequenced in a study of cytomegalovirus exposure and HLA in healthy donors. Assay used: immunoSEQ multiplex PCR; TCRdb lists only in-frame clones, some missing. Here the sample spans 160,000 or so clones, more than 70% being singletons. Specimen: PBMCs. The receptors stem from a man between 18 and 35 years old in good health and CMV-seronegative.

The rearrangement uses TRBV6-5 and TRBJ1-2, with 7 nucleotides matching TRBD1. This CDR3 region has 13 residues. The germline CDR1 and CDR2 sequences are MNHEY and SVGAGI. The V and J ends lost 9 bases and 4 bases, in that order; junction bases with no gene match: 8. The CDR3 protein is CARSGGPFYGYTF. The CDR3 DNA follows: TGTGCCAGATCAGGGGGGCCATTCTATGGCTACACCTTC.

This chain uses TRBV4-1 with TRBJ1-2, with D possibly being TRBD1 (6 bases). The CDR3 spans 15 residues. Germline CDR1 is MGHRA and CDR2 is YSYEKL. With 1 base removed from V and 2 bases from J, the gap between germline ends came to 11 bases. CDR3 residues: CASSQVPGDNYGYTF. Here the CDR3 DNA reads TGCGCCAGCAGCCAAGTTCCAGGGGACAACTATGGCTACACCTTC.

The chain uses TRBV5-1 and TRBJ1-4; no firm D call. Looked up from germline, CDR1 is SGHRS and CDR2 is YFSETQ. Trimming shortened V by 1 base and J by 4 bases, and 11 bases separated the two germline ends. The CDR3 runs 15 residues. Written as DNA, the CDR3 is TGCGCCAGCAGCTTGTCAAGGACTTATAATGAAAAACTGTTTTTT. It yields the protein CASSLSRTYNEKLFF.

The J gene is TRBJ2-3, the V gene TRBV19, with D maybe TRBD1 (5 bases). The CDR3 has 14 amino acids. Trimming cost V 5 bases and J 2 bases, with 11 bases left between them. Per germline, CDR1 LNHDA and CDR2 SQIVND (reference sequence). DNA for the CDR3: TGTGCCAGTAGTTTCCGACAGAACACAGATACGCAGTATTTT. Amino acids: CASSFRQNTDTQYF.

The rearrangement uses TRBV19 and TRBJ1-2; a possible D gene is TRBD1 (6 bases). The germline V gene has CDR1 LNHDA and CDR2 SQIVND (reference sequence). The length of the CDR3 is 12 residues. The V and J ends lost 3 bases and 8 bases respectively, with 10 bases between them. The CDR3 spells CASSMGAEGYTF. CDR3 DNA sequence: TGTGCCAGTAGTATGGGGGCGGAAGGCTACACCTTC.

The gene calls are TRBV27 and TRBJ1-5; 8 positions agree with TRBD1. The CDR3 is 14 residues long. V gave up 5 bases and J gave up 7 bases; unmatched junction bases: 7. Looked up from germline, CDR1 is MNHEY and CDR2 is SMNVEV (reference sequence). The CDR3 nucleotides are TGTGCCAGCAGTCTGACAGGGGCGGGCCAGCCCCAGCATTTT. Its translation is CASSLTGAGQPQHF.

The chain has TRBV2 and TRBJ1-6, with TRBD1 as a possible D gene (6 bases). The V gene's germline CDR1 is SNHLY and CDR2 FYNNEI. Trimming left V 6 bases short and J 6 bases short, with 12 bases between. This CDR3 has 14 amino acids. The CDR3 sequence is CASRNGRGNSPLHF. The CDR3 DNA reads TGTGCCAGCAGAAACGGCAGGGGTAATTCACCCCTCCACTTT.

This chain uses TRBV5-1 with TRBJ1-1, with 8 bases that match TRBD1. V was clipped by 4 bases and J by 0 bases; unmatched bases: 11. The CDR3 has 17 residues. Germline V gene lookup returns CDR1 SGHRS and CDR2 YFSETQ. The CDR3 loop is CASSITGGRELNTEAFF. The CDR3 DNA is TGCGCCAGCAGCATAACAGGGGGACGCGAACTGAACACTGAAGCTTTCTTT.

The chain carries TRBV2 and TRBJ1-2; D remains unclear. Trimming cost V 8 bases and J 1 base, with 11 bases left between them. The CDR3 consists of 13 residues. CDR1 and CDR2 (germline): SNHLY, FYNNEI. The CDR3 sequence is CASVADINYGYTF. The DNA for the CDR3 is TGTGCCAGCGTGGCAGATATTAACTATGGCTACACCTTC.

This chain connects TRBV27 to TRBJ1-1, with 8 bases that match TRBD1. Germline assignment: CDR1 MNHEY and CDR2 SMNVEV (reference sequence). V was clipped by 1 base and J by 4 bases; unmatched bases: 5. The CDR3 sequence is 15 residues long. This CDR3 reads CASSLLQGVGTEAFF. In DNA, the CDR3 is TGTGCCAGCAGTTTATTACAGGGGGTAGGCACTGAAGCTTTCTTT.

The J gene is TRBJ2-2, the V gene TRBV5-1; 9 bases agree with TRBD1. This CDR3 has 15 residues. The V and J ends lost 7 bases and 7 bases, in that order; junction bases with no gene match: 11. CDR1 is SGHRS, CDR2 YFSETQ, per germline. The CDR3, as DNA: TGCGCCAGCTCCAGCTCAAACAGGGGGCACGGGGAGCTGTTTTTT. It is translated as CASSSSNRGHGELFF.

A few counts support this clone. V and J are TRBV25-1 and TRBJ1-2; 8 positions match TRBD1. The CDR3 has 14 amino acids. Germline loops: CDR1 MGHDK, CDR2 SYGVNS. V dropped 3 bases and J dropped 2; count of bases not matched to a gene: 2. As DNA, the CDR3 is TGTGCCAGCAGTGACGGACAGGGAAACTATGGCTACACCTTC. Amino acid sequence: CASSDGQGNYGYTF.

On this clone itself: Other DNA variants within this sample encode the same CDR3. The gene calls are TRBV28 and TRBJ2-7; 10 bases line up with TRBD1. The germline gives CDR1 MDHEN, CDR2 SYDVKM. The CDR3 runs 14 residues. V trimming: 3 bases; J trimming: 2 bases; junction bases outside the gene matches: 1. The CDR3 sequence is CASSLGTGAYEQYF. In nucleotides, the CDR3 is TGTGCCAGCAGTTTGGGGACAGGGGCCTACGAGCAGTACTTC.

CDR3: CASSFLAGEYEQYF. The CDR3 DNA reads TGTGCCAGCAGCTTCTTAGCGGGAGAGTACGAGCAGTACTTC. The chain is built from TRBV7-2 and TRBJ2-7, with 9 bases matching TRBD2. This CDR3 is 14 amino acids long. After removal of 3 bases from V and 4 bases from J, the junction contained 4 bases not matched to a gene. Germline V gives CDR1 SGHTA, CDR2 FQGNSA.